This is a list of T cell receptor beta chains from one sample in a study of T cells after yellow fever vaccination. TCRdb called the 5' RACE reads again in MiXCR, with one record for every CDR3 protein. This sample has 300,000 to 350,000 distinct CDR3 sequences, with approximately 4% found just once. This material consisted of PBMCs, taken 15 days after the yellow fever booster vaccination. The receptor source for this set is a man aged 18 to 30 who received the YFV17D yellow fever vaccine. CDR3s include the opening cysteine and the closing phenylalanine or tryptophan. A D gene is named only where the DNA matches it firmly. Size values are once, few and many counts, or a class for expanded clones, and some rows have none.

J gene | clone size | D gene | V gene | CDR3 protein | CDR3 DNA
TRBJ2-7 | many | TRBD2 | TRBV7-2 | CASSLAGLAPKQYF | TGTGCCAGCAGCTTAGCCGGACTAGCGCCTAAGCAGTACTTC
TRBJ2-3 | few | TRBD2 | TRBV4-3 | CASSQDPSGHSTDTQYF | TGCGCCAGCAGCCAAGATCCTAGCGGCCATAGCACAGATACGCAGTATTTT
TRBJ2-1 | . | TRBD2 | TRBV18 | CASSGLAGDHSYNEQFF | TGTGCCAGCTCGGGACTAGCGGGGGATCACTCCTACAATGAGCAGTTCTTC
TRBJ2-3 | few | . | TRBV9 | CASSGWSTDTQYF | TGTGCCAGCAGCGGTTGGAGCACAGATACGCAGTATTTT
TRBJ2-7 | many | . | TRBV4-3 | CASSQYGGLYEQYF | TGCGCCAGCAGCCAATACGGGGGGCTCTACGAGCAGTACTTC
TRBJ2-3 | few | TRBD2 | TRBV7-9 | CASSSLQRGTFTDTQYF | TGTGCCAGCAGCTCACTCCAGCGGGGGACCTTCACAGATACGCAGTATTTT
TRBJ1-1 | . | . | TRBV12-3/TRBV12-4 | CASTPGRGAEAFF | TGTGCCAGCACCCCGGGCCGTGGGGCTGAAGCTTTCTTT
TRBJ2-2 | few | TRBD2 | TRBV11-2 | CASSLASGATGELFF | TGTGCCAGCAGCTTAGCCAGCGGGGCCACCGGGGAGCTGTTTTTT
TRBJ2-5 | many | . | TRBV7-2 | CASSPMPVEETQYF | TGTGCCAGCAGCCCCATGCCAGTGGAAGAGACCCAGTACTTC
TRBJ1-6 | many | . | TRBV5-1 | CASSLGQENSPLHF | TGCGCCAGCAGCTTGGGACAGGAGAATTCACCCCTCCACTTT